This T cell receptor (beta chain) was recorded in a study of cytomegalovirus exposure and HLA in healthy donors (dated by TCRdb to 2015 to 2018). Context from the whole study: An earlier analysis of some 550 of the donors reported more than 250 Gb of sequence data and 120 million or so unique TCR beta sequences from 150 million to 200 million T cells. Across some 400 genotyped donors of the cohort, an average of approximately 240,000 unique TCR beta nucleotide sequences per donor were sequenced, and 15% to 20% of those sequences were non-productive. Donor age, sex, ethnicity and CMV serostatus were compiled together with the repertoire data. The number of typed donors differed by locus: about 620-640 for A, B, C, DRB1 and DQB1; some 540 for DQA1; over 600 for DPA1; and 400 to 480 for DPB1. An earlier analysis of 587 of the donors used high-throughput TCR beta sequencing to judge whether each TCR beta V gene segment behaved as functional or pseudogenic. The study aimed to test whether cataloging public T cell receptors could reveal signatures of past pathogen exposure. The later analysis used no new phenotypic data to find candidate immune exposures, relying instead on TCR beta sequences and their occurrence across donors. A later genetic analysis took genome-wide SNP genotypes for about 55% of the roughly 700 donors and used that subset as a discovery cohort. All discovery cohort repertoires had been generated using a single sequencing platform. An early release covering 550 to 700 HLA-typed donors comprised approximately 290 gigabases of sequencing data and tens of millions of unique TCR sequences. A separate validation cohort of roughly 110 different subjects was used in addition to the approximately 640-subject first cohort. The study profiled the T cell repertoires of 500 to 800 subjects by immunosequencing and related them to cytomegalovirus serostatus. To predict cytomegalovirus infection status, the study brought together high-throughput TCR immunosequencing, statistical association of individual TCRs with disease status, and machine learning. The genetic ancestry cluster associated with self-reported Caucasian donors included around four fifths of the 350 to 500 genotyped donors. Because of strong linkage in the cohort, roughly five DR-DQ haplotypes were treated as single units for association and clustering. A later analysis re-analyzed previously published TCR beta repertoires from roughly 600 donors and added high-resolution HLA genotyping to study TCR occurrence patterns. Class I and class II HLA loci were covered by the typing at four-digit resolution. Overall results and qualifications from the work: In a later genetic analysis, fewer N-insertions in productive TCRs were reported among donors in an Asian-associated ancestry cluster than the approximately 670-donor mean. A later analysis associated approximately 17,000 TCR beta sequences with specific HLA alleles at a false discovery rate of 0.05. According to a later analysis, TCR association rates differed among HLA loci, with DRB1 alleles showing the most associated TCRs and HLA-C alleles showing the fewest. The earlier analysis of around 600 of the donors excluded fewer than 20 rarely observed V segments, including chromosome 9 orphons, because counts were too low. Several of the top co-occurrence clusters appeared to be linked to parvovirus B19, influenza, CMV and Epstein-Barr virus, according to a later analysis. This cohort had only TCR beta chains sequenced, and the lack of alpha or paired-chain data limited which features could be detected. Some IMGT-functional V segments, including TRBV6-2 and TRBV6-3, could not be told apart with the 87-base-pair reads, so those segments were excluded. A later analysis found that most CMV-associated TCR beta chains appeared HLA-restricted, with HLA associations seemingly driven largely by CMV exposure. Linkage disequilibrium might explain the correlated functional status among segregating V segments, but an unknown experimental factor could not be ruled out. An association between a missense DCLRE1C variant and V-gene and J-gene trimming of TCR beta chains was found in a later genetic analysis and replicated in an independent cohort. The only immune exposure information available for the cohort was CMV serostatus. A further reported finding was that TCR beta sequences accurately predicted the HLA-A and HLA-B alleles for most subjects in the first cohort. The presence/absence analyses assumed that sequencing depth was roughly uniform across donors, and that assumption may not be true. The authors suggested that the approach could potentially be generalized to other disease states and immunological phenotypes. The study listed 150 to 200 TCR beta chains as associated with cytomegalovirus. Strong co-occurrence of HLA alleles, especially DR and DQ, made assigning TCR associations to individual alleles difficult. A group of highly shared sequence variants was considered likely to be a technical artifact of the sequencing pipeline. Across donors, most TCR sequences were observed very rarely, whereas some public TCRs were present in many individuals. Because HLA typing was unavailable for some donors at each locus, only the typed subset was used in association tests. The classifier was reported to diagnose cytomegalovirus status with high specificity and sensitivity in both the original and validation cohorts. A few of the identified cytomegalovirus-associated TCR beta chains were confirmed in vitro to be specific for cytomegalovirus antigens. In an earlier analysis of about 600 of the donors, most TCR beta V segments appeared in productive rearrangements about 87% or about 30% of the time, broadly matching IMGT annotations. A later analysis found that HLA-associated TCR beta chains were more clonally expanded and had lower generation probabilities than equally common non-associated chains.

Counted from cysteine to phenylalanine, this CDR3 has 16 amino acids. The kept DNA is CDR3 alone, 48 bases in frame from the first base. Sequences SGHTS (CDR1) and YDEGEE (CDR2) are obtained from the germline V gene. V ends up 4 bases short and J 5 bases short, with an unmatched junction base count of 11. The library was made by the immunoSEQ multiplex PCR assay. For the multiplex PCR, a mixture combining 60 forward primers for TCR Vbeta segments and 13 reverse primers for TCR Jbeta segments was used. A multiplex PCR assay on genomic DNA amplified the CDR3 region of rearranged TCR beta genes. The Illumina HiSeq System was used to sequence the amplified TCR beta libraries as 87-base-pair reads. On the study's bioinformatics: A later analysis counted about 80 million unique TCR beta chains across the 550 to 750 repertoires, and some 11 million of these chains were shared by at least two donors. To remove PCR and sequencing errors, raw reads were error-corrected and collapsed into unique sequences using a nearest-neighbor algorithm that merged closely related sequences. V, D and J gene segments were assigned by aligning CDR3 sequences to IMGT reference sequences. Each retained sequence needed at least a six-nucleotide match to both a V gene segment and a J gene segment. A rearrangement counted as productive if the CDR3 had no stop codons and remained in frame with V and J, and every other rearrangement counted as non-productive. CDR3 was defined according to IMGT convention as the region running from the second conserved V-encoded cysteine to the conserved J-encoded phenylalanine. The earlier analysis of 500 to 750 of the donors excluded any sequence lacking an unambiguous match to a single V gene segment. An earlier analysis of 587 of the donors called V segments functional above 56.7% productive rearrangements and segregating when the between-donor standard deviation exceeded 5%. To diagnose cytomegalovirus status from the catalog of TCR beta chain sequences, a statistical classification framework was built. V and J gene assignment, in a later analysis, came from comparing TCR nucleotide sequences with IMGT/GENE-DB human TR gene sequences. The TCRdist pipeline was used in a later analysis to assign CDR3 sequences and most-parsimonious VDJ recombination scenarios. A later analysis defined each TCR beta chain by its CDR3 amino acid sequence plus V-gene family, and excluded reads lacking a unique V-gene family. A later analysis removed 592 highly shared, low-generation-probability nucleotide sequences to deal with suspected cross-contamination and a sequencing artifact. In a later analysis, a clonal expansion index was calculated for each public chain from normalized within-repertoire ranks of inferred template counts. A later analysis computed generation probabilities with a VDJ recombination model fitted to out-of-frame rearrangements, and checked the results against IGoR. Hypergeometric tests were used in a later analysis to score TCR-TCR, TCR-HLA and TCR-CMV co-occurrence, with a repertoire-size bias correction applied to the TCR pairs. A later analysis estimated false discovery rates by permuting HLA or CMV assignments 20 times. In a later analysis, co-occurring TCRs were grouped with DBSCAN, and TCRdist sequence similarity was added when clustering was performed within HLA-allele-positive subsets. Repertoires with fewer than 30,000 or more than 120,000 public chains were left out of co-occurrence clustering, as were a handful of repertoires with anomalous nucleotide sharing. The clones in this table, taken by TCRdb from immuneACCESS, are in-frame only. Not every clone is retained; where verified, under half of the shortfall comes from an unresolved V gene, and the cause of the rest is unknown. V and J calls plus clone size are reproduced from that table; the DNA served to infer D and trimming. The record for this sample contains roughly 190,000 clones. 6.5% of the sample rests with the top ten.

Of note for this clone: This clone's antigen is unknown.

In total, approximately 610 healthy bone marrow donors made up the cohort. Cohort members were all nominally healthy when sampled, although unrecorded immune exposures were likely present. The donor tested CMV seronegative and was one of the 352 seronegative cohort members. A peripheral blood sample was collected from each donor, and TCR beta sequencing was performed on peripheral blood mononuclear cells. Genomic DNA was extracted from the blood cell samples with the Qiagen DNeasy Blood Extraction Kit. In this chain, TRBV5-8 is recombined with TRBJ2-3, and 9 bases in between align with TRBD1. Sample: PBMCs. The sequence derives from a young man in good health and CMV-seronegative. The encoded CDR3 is CASSRRGQGLRDTQYF. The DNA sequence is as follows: TGTGCCAGCAGCCGGCGAGGACAGGGGCTTCGAGATACGCAGTATTTT.